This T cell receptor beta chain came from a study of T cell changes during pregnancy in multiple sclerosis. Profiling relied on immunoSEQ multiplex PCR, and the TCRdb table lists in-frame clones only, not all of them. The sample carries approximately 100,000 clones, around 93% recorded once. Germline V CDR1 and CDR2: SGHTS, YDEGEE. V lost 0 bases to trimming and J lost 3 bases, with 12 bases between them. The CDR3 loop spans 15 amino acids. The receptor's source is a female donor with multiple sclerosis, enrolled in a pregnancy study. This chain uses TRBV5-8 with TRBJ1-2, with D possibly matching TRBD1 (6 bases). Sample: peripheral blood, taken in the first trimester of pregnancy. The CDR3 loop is CASSLVRGLDYGYTF. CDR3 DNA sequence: TGTGCCAGCAGCTTGGTGAGGGGGTTAGACTATGGCTACACCTTC.